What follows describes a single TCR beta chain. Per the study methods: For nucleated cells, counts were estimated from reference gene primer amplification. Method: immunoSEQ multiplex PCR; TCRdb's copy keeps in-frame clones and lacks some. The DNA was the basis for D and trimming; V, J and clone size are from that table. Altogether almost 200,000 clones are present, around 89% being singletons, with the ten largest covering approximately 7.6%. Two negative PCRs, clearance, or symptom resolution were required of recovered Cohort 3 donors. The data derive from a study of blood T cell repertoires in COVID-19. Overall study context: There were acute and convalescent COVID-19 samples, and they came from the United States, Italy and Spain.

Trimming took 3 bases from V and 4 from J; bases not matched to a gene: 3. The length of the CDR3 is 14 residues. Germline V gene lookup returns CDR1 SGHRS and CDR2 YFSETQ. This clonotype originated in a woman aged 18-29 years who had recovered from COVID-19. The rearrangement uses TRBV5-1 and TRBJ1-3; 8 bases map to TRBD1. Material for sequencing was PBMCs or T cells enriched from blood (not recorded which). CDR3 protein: CASSWGDRGNTIYF. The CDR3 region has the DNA TGCGCCAGCAGCTGGGGGGACAGGGGAAACACCATATATTTT.